Below, 7 T cell receptor beta chains from the same sample are listed, as sequenced in a study of blood T cell repertoires in COVID-19. Sequenced by immunoSEQ multiplex PCR; TCRdb stores in-frame clones only, minus some. The data show approximately 220,000 clones, with 70% to 85% seen just once and about 1.3% held by the top ten. Material for sequencing was PBMCs or T cells enriched from blood (not recorded which). These receptors all stem from a woman aged 40-49 years with acute COVID-19.

This chain connects TRBV7-6 to TRBJ2-2; D remains unclear. Germline CDR1 reads SGHVS; CDR2 reads FNYEAQ. Trimming cost V 4 bases and J 7 bases, with 7 bases left between them. This CDR3 has 12 residues. As DNA, the CDR3 is TGTGCCAGCAGCTCCTCGGGCGGGGAGCTGTTTTTT. Protein: CASSSSGGELFF. Full variable domain (missing parts from reference TRBV7-6 and TRBJ2-2): GAGVSQSPRYKVTKRGQDVALRCDPISGHVSLYWYRQALGQGPEFLTYFNYEAQQDKSGLPNDRFSAERPEGSISTLTIQRTEQRDSAMYRCASSSSGGELFFGEGSRLTVL.

The chain employs TRBV25-1 and TRBJ1-2, with a possible D match to TRBD1 (5 bases). The CDR3 runs 14 residues. Germline CDR1 reads MGHDK; CDR2 reads SYGVNS. Trimming cost V 3 bases and J 4 bases, with 12 bases left between them. CDR3 sequence: CASSDPGASYGYTF. CDR3 sequence (DNA): TGTGCCAGCAGTGACCCTGGGGCTTCCTATGGCTACACCTTC.

The chain links TRBV6-6 to TRBJ1-6; 7 nucleotides align to TRBD1. There are 15 residues in the CDR3. Germline V lookup: CDR1 MNHNY, CDR2 SVGAGI (reference sequence). The junction had 6 bases not matched to a gene; V was cut back by 2 bases and J by 8 bases. CDR3: CASSYLAGGDSPLHF. The CDR3 DNA reads TGTGCCAGCAGTTACCTCGCAGGGGGAGATTCACCCCTCCACTTT.

A single count supports this clone. J is TRBJ1-2 and V is TRBV24-1; 9 nucleotides align to TRBD1. CDR1 is KGHDR and CDR2 is SFDVKD in the germline V gene. The V gene end was trimmed by 5 bases and the J gene end by 8 bases; junction bases not matched to a gene: 2. CDR3 length equals 12 residues. In nucleotides, the CDR3 is TGTGCCACCAGTGGGGACAGGGCAGGCTACACCTTC. Translated: CATSGDRAGYTF.

The chain carries TRBV18 and TRBJ2-7; unclear D gene. The ends were cut back, 6 bases at V and 6 bases at J, with 9 bases in the middle. The CDR3 sequence is 11 residues long. Germline CDR1 KGHSH, CDR2 LQKENI. Here the CDR3 reads CASSPGAEQYF. DNA for the CDR3: TGTGCCAGCTCCCCTGGAGCCGAGCAGTACTTC.

The rearrangement uses TRBV20-1 and TRBJ1-4; the D gene is possibly TRBD1 (5 bases). V was clipped by 6 bases and J by 7 bases, with 9 bases between them. The CDR3 loop spans 11 amino acids. Germline CDR1 DFQATT, CDR2 SNEGSKA (reference sequence). Written as DNA, the CDR3 is TGCAGTGCGGGGGGGATTGAAAAACTGTTTTTT. It codes for CSAGGIEKLFF.

The chain employs TRBV6-5 and TRBJ2-2; TRBD2 matches 9 bases. This CDR3 region has 15 residues. The junction had 9 bases not matched to a gene; V was cut back by 9 bases and J by 4 bases. Germline CDR1 and CDR2: MNHEY and SVGAGI. In DNA, the CDR3 is TGTGCCAGACCCAAAGGAGCGGGGGGCACCGGGGAGCTGTTTTTT. Translating gives CARPKGAGGTGELFF.